This T cell receptor (beta chain) was sequenced during a study of cytomegalovirus exposure and HLA in healthy donors. The CDR3 length is 16 residues. Germline CDR1 and CDR2: MNHNS and SASEGT. Trimming cost V 4 bases and J 3 bases; bases outside gene matches: 7. Primers for the PCR totalled 60 Vbeta and 13 Jbeta. Using immunoSEQ multiplex PCR, the repertoire was profiled, and TCRdb retains in-frame clones only, with some absent. The repertoire consists of about 120,000 clones, with roughly 75% occurring once and the leading ten covering 1.2%. Overall study results and limits: In an earlier analysis, productive rearrangement rates for most beta V segments clustered near 87% or 30%. Sequencing had likely introduced a cluster of highly shared sequence variants as an artifact.

With respect to this clone: Its antigen is still unknown.

Sequences were obtained from PBMCs. The rearrangement joins TRBV6-1 to TRBJ2-3; 10 nucleotides agree with TRBD1. The TCR comes from a female donor in good health and CMV-seronegative. Here the CDR3 reads CASSAIPGQGTDTQYF. In DNA form, the CDR3 reads TGTGCCAGCAGTGCCATACCGGGACAGGGGACAGATACGCAGTATTTT.